This T cell receptor (beta chain) was recorded in a study of blood T cell repertoires in COVID-19. Germline V gene sequence: CDR1 SNHLY, CDR2 FYNNEI. The V gene lost 4 bases and the J gene lost 1 base, with 7 bases spanning the gap. This CDR3 region has 13 residues. Assay used: immunoSEQ multiplex PCR; TCRdb lists only in-frame clones, some missing. The data contain fewer than 140,000 clones, 60% to 80% of them seen just once; the ten biggest clones take up about 1%. The sequenced sample consisted of peripheral blood. This clonotype was obtained from a human donor with acute or convalescent COVID-19. The donor label of this sample is uncertain. The gene calls are TRBV2 and TRBJ1-1; D gene ambiguous. CDR3 amino acids: CASSVYRNTEAFF. The CDR3 DNA reads TGTGCCAGCAGTGTCTACAGGAACACTGAAGCTTTCTTT. Complete variable domain (other parts from reference TRBV2 and TRBJ1-1): EPEVTQTPSHQVTQMGQEVILRCVPISNHLYFYWYRQILGQKVEFLVSFYNNEISEKSEIFDDQFSVERPDGSNFTLKIRSTKLEDSAMYFCASSVYRNTEAFFGQGTRLTVV.